These 30 T cell receptor beta chains share one sample of origin, sequenced in a study of blood T cell repertoires in COVID-19. Here immunoSEQ multiplex PCR was the method, and the copy in TCRdb shows in-frame clones only, minus some. This table has roughly 230,000 clones, 80% to 85% appearing once. The source material was PBMCs or T cells enriched from blood (not recorded which). These receptors were taken from a man between 45 and 60 years old who had recovered from COVID-19.

V and J are TRBV6-5 and TRBJ1-2; 11 bases align to TRBD1. The germline CDR1 and CDR2 sequences are MNHEY and SVGAGI. Losses at the gene ends were 6 bases for V and 3 bases for J; bases not matched to a gene: 3. The CDR3 runs to 14 residues. The CDR3 protein is CASRPDRGHYGYTF. DNA of the CDR3: TGTGCCAGCAGACCGGACAGGGGGCACTATGGCTACACCTTC.

The chain is built from TRBV2 and TRBJ1-1; tentatively, D is TRBD1 (5 bases). Trimming pared 6 bases from V and 3 bases from J, leaving 14 bases between. The germline V gene encodes CDR1 SNHLY and CDR2 FYNNEI. CDR3 length: 14 residues. In DNA form, the CDR3 reads TGTGCCAGCAGGCAAACTATGACAGACACTGAAGCTTTCTTT. This sequence encodes CASRQTMTDTEAFF.

J is TRBJ2-1 and V is TRBV7-3; the match to TRBD1 covers 10 bases. The germline CDR1 and CDR2 sequences are SGHTA and FQGTGA. V lost 5 bases and J lost 7; bases outside the gene matches: 11. The CDR3 covers 16 residues. The CDR3, as DNA: TGTGCCAGCAGCCCTCTGGGGACAGGGGTAAGGAATGAGCAGTTCTTC. It is translated as CASSPLGTGVRNEQFF.

DNA of the CDR3: TGTGCCAGCAGTTCCAGGGCAAACTATGGCTACACCTTC. As protein: CASSSRANYGYTF. The V gene is TRBV6-5, the J gene TRBJ1-2; D may be TRBD1 (5 bases). V was clipped by 4 bases and J by 2 bases, with 8 bases between them. CDR3 length: 13 amino acids. CDR1 and CDR2 (germline): MNHEY, SVGAGI.

This clone was observed a few times. CDR3 amino acids: CASSHISGANVLTF. Written as DNA, the CDR3 is TGTGCCAGCAGTCACATCTCTGGGGCCAACGTCCTGACTTTC. The chain links TRBV27 to TRBJ2-6; D is unclear. CDR1 is MNHEY and CDR2 is SMNVEV in the germline V gene (reference sequence). V was cut by 5 bases and J by 0 bases, with 5 bases left in between. The CDR3 loop spans 14 amino acids.

The rearrangement uses TRBV27 and TRBJ2-1; 10 nucleotides match TRBD1. The germline V gene encodes CDR1 MNHEY and CDR2 SMNVEV (reference sequence). The J segment lost 3 bases and the V segment lost 0 bases, leaving 5 bases of the junction unmatched. This CDR3 is 17 amino acids long. In nucleotides, the CDR3 is TGTGCCAGCAGTTTATCGACCGGGACAGGGGTCTACAATGAGCAGTTCTTC. It specifies CASSLSTGTGVYNEQFF.

CDR3 protein: CASTNTAGYSTDTQYF. The CDR3 nucleotides read TGCGCCAGCACCAACACAGCGGGGTATAGCACAGATACGCAGTATTTT. The genes are TRBV5-1 and TRBJ2-3; 7 bases are shared with TRBD2. The germline V gene encodes CDR1 SGHRS and CDR2 YFSETQ. The CDR3 is 16 amino acids. Trimming removed 6 bases from V and 0 bases from J; junction bases left unmatched: 10.

This sequence joins TRBV10-2 and TRBJ1-2, with 8 positions matching TRBD1. Per the germline V gene, CDR1 is WSHSY and CDR2 is SAAADI. This CDR3 spans 14 amino acids. The V segment lost 8 bases and the J segment 6 bases; nucleotides outside the gene matches: 11. CDR3 nucleotides: TGCGCCAGCCGGTCCCAGGGGGCGTCGAATGGCTACACCTTC. This gives the protein CASRSQGASNGYTF.

The chain couples TRBV29-1 to TRBJ1-1; D is undetermined. The CDR3 has 10 residues. Between the trimmed V and J ends, which lost 7 bases and 5 bases, there was a span of 8 bases. The V gene's germline CDR1 is SQVTM and CDR2 ANQGSEA. CDR3 loop: CSASGTEAFF. In DNA, the CDR3 is TGCAGCGCCTCAGGAACTGAAGCTTTCTTT.

CDR3: CASNTHAGTLYGYTF. The CDR3, as DNA: TGTGCCAGCAACACACACGCGGGCACCCTCTATGGCTACACCTTC. This rearrangement joins TRBV19 to TRBJ1-2; D uncertain. Germline-derived CDR1 and CDR2 are LNHDA and SQIVND (reference sequence). The CDR3 extends over 15 amino acids. Trimming removed 9 bases from V and 4 bases from J, with 21 bases in between.

This chain joins TRBV19 and TRBJ2-3, with 12 bases that match TRBD2. V was pared by 4 bases and J by 4 bases, with 3 bases of the junction left unmatched. Germline CDR1 and CDR2: LNHDA and SQIVND (reference sequence). This CDR3 comprises 15 residues. CDR3 nucleotides: TGTGCCAGTAGTACCCTAGCGGGAGGGCCAGATACGCAGTATTTT. Its translation is CASSTLAGGPDTQYF. The full variable domain, in which reference TRBV19 and TRBJ2-3 provide the parts outside the CDR3, is DGGITQSPKYLFRKEGQNVTLSCEQNLNHDAMYWYRQDPGQGLRLIYYSQIVNDFQKGDIAEGYSVSREKKESFPLTVTSAQKNPTAFYLCASSTLAGGPDTQYFGPGTRLTVL.

The chain's CDR3 is CASTPGGGRNEQFF. CDR3 nucleotide sequence: TGTGCCAGCACTCCGGGGGGAGGGAGGAATGAGCAGTTCTTC. The chain links TRBV28 to TRBJ2-1; 7 bases match TRBD2. V shed 7 bases and J 7 bases; nucleotides not matched to a gene: 10. Germline V CDR1 and CDR2: MDHEN, SYDVKM. This CDR3 has 14 residues.

The CDR3 here is CASSGQRGTEAFF. CDR3 nucleotide sequence: TGTGCCAGCAGCGGACAGAGGGGCACTGAAGCTTTCTTT. The chain combines TRBV6-5 with TRBJ1-1, with a tentative D call TRBD1 (6 bases). Germline V lookup: CDR1 MNHEY, CDR2 SVGAGI. The CDR3 is 13 amino acids. V lost 6 bases and J 4 bases, leaving 12 bases between the germline ends.

The genes are TRBV4-1 and TRBJ1-4, with 7 positions matching TRBD1. CDR1 MGHRA and CDR2 YSYEKL come from the germline V gene. The CDR3 is made up of 15 amino acids. The junction had 4 bases not matched to a gene; V was cut back by 5 bases and J by 1 base. The CDR3, as DNA: TGCGCCAGCAGCGGACACAGGGGAACTAATGAAAAACTGTTTTTT. Its protein is CASSGHRGTNEKLFF.

With regard to this clone: Other DNA sequences in this sample translate to the same CDR3. The chain recombines TRBV29-1 with TRBJ2-7, with 7 positions matching TRBD1. Germline V gene sequence: CDR1 SQVTM, CDR2 ANQGSEA. The CDR3 covers 12 residues. Trimming at V came to 5 bases and at J to 1 base, leaving 2 bases not matched to a gene. The CDR3 nucleotides read TGCAGCGTTAAGGGACAGTCCTACGAGCAGTACTTC. As protein: CSVKGQSYEQYF.

This rearrangement joins TRBV7-3 to TRBJ2-1; D remains unclear. Looked up from germline, CDR1 is SGHTA and CDR2 is FQGTGA. The CDR3 runs 16 residues. The V and J ends lost 5 bases and 9 bases respectively, with 23 bases between them. The CDR3 coding sequence is TGTGCCAGCAGCATCTCCCCCTTTGGATCTCCTAGTGAGCAGTTCTTC. Its protein is CASSISPFGSPSEQFF.

The V call is TRBV5-6, the J call TRBJ2-2, with 7 positions matching TRBD1. With 4 bases clipped from V and 1 base from J, the junction kept 4 bases outside the gene matches. The CDR3 is made up of 15 amino acids. The germline gives CDR1 SGHDT, CDR2 YYEEEE. CDR3 loop: CASSRGQLNTGELFF. Here the CDR3 DNA reads TGTGCCAGCAGCCGGGGACAGTTGAACACCGGGGAGCTGTTTTTT.

V is TRBV6-4 and J is TRBJ1-6, with D hard to call. V lost 8 bases to trimming and J lost 0 bases, with 5 bases between them. The germline V gene has CDR1 MRHNA and CDR2 SNTAGT. The CDR3 runs 13 residues. This CDR3 is CASGSSYNSPLHF. The DNA of the CDR3 is TGTGCCAGCGGGAGCTCCTATAATTCACCCCTCCACTTT.

The rearrangement joins TRBV5-1 to TRBJ2-2, with D possibly being TRBD2 (5 bases). Germline CDR1 reads SGHRS; CDR2 reads YFSETQ. CDR3 length: 12 amino acids. Trimming removed 7 bases at V and 6 bases at J, with 10 bases between. CDR3 region: CASGPGSGELFF. The CDR3 DNA follows: TGCGCCAGCGGGCCGGGGTCCGGGGAGCTGTTTTTT.

This rearrangement joins TRBV27 to TRBJ1-2; D possibly corresponds to TRBD1 (5 bases). The V end was cut by 3 bases, the J end by 0 bases, with 17 bases between. CDR3 length: 17 residues. Germline V gene lookup returns CDR1 MNHEY and CDR2 SMNVEV (reference sequence). The CDR3 region is CASSFGPVEGPNYGYTF. CDR3 coding DNA: TGTGCCAGCAGTTTTGGCCCCGTGGAGGGGCCTAACTATGGCTACACCTTC.

The chain joins TRBV2 to TRBJ1-1, with 8 bases matching TRBD1. After removal of 8 bases from V and 7 bases from J, the junction contained 3 bases not matched to a gene. The CDR3 extends over 11 amino acids. From germline, CDR1 is SNHLY and CDR2 FYNNEI. In nucleotides, the CDR3 is TGTGCCAGCGGACAGGGCCTTGAAGCTTTCTTT. Translation gives CASGQGLEAFF.

The CDR3 sequence is CSAKAGAALTNEKLFF. The CDR3 DNA follows: TGCAGCGCCAAAGCGGGGGCGGCGTTAACTAATGAAAAACTGTTTTTT. The genes are TRBV29-1 and TRBJ1-4, with TRBD1 as a possible D gene (6 bases). The length of the CDR3 is 16 residues. In germline, CDR1 is SQVTM, CDR2 ANQGSEA. Between the trimmed V and J ends, which lost 7 bases and 1 base, there was a span of 19 bases.

As DNA, the CDR3 is TGTGCCAGCAGCTTCCCGACAGGGGGCTTGAATTCACCCCTCCACTTT. Protein: CASSFPTGGLNSPLHF. This chain uses TRBV7-9 with TRBJ1-6; 10 bases fit TRBD1. V was pared by 3 bases and J by 7 bases, with 6 bases of the junction left unmatched. CDR1 is SEHNR and CDR2 is FQNEAQ in the germline V gene (reference sequence). This CDR3 has 16 residues.

The rearrangement links TRBV7-8 to TRBJ2-3; D is possibly TRBD1 (6 bases). The germline V gene encodes CDR1 SGHVS and CDR2 FQNEAQ. The CDR3 extends over 17 amino acids. The V end lost 1 base, the J end lost 6 bases, and 20 bases lay between the germline ends. The chain's CDR3 is CASSLVRAGVMGDTQYF. The CDR3, as DNA: TGTGCCAGCAGCTTAGTGCGGGCAGGGGTGATGGGTGATACGCAGTATTTT.

The CDR3 region has the DNA TGTGCCAGTAGTAGCCGACCGGGTAGTCCCCAGCATTTT. Its protein is CASSSRPGSPQHF. This chain uses TRBV19 with TRBJ1-5; D is undetermined. V lost 4 bases to trimming and J lost 10 bases, with 14 bases between them. This CDR3 has 13 amino acids. Germline V gene sequence: CDR1 LNHDA, CDR2 SQIVND (reference sequence). Combining the CDR3 with reference TRBV19 and TRBJ1-5 gives the whole variable domain DGGITQSPKYLFRKEGQNVTLSCEQNLNHDAMYWYRQDPGQGLRLIYYSQIVNDFQKGDIAEGYSVSREKKESFPLTVTSAQKNPTAFYLCASSSRPGSPQHFGDGTRLSIL.

Only one count was recorded for this clone. The sample carries other DNA sequences with the same CDR3. The rearrangement uses TRBV24-1 and TRBJ1-2; TRBD1 is a possible D gene (6 bases). Trimming stripped 4 bases from V and 5 bases from J, with 13 bases between. The CDR3 spans 14 residues. Germline CDR1 and CDR2: KGHDR and SFDVKD. The CDR3 protein is CATSDPSRGYGYTF. For the CDR3, the DNA is TGTGCCACCAGTGACCCGAGCAGGGGTTATGGCTACACCTTC.

About this clone itself: One end of the junction does not line up with germline, which may come from a read error. This chain connects TRBV5-1 to TRBJ2-1, with 9 bases fitting TRBD2. Germline lookup yields CDR1 SGHRS and CDR2 YFSETQ. This CDR3 is built from 18 residues. CDR3 in amino acids: CASSLGVLAGSFYSEQFF. The CDR3 coding sequence is TGCGCCAGCAGCTTGGGAGTTCTAGCGGGGAGCTTTTACAGTGAGCAGTTCTTC.

The sample holds a few counts of this clone. CDR3 nucleotide sequence: TGTGCCAGCAGTTCCACAGAGAACACTGAAGCTTTCTTT. This encodes CASSSTENTEAFF. The chain carries TRBV12-3 or TRBV12-4 and TRBJ1-1; no clear D. Deletions cut 4 bases from V and 1 base from J, with 7 bases between. There are 13 residues in the CDR3.

The chain is built from TRBV3-1 (or the pseudogene TRBV3-2) and TRBJ2-7; TRBD1 agrees at 9 bases. Trimming cost V 1 base and J 6 bases; bases outside gene matches: 4. The CDR3 runs 14 residues. Looked up from germline, CDR1 is LGHDT and CDR2 is YNNKEL (reference sequence). This chain's CDR3 is CASSQGTGVGEQYF. The CDR3 region has the DNA TGTGCCAGCAGCCAAGGGACAGGGGTCGGCGAGCAGTACTTC.

The V gene is TRBV29-1, the J gene TRBJ2-7; D possibly corresponds to TRBD1 (6 bases). Trimming took off 3 bases at V and 1 base at J, with 13 bases between the two ends. The CDR3 consists of 14 residues. The germline V gene has CDR1 SQVTM and CDR2 ANQGSEA. The CDR3 region has the DNA TGCAGCGTTGATAGCAGGGGCACGTCCTACGAGCAGTACTTC. Its translation: CSVDSRGTSYEQYF.